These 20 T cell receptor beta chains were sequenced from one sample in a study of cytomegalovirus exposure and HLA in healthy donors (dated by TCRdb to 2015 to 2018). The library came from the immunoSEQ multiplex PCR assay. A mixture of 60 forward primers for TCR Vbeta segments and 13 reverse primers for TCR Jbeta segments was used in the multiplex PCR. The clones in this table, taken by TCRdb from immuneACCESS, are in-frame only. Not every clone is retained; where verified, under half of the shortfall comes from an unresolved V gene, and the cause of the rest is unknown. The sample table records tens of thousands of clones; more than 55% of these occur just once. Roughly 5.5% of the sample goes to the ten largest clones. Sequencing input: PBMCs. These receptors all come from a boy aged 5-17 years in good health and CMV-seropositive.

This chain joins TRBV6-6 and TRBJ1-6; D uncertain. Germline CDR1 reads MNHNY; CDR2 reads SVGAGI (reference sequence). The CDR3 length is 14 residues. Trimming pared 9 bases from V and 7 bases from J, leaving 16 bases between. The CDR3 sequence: CARTPGNRNSPLHF. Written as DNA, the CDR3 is TGTGCCAGGACCCCGGGGAATAGGAATTCACCCCTCCACTTT.

CDR3 region: CSVRGGLSYEQYF. Here the CDR3 DNA reads TGCAGCGTCCGGGGGGGGCTCTCCTACGAGCAGTACTTC. The rearrangement links TRBV29-1 to TRBJ2-7; 8 bases match TRBD2. V shed 6 bases and J 0 bases; nucleotides not matched to a gene: 4. CDR1 SQVTM and CDR2 ANQGSEA come from the germline V gene. The CDR3 runs to 13 residues.

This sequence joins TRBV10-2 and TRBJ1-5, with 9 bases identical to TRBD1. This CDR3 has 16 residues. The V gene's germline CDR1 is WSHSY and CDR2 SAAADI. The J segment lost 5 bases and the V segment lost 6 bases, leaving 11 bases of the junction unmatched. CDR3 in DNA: TGCGCCAGCAGGGGACAGACAGGGGGGTCCCATCAGCCCCAGCATTTT. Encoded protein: CASRGQTGGSHQPQHF.

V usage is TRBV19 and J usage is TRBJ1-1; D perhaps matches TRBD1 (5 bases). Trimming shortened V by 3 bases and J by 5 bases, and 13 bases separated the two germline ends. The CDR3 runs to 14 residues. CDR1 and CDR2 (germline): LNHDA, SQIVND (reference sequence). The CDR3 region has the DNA TGTGCCAGTAGTATCGGGCAGGGAGGAACTGAAGCTTTCTTT. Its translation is CASSIGQGGTEAFF.

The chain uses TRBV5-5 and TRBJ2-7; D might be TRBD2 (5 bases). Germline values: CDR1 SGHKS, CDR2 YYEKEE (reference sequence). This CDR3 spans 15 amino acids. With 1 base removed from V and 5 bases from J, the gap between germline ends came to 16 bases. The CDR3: CASSLRRGLQDEQYF. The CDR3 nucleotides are TGTGCCAGCAGCTTGAGGCGAGGGCTTCAAGACGAGCAGTACTTC.

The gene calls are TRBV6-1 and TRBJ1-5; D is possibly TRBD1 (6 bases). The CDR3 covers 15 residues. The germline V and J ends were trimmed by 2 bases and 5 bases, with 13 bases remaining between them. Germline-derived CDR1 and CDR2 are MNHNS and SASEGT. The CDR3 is CASSERVQGHQPQHF. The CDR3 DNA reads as TGTGCCAGCAGTGAACGGGTACAGGGACATCAGCCCCAGCATTTT.

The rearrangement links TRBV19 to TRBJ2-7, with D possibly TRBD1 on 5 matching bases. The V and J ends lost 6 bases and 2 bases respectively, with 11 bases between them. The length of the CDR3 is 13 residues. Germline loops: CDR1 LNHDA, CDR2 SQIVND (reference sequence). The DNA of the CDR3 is TGTGCCAGTAGCCCTGACAGTACCTACGAGCAGTACTTC. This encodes CASSPDSTYEQYF.

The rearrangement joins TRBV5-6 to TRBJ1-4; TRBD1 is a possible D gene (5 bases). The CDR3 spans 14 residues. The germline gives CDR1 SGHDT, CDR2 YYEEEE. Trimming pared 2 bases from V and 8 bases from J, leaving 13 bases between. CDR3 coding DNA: TGTGCCAGCAGCTTCGGAGGGGTATACGAAAAACTGTTTTTT. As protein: CASSFGGVYEKLFF. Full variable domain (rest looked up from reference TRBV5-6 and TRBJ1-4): DAGVTQSPTHLIKTRGQQVTLRCSPKSGHDTVSWYQQALGQGPQFIFQYYEEEERQRGNFPDRFSGHQFPNYSSELNVNALLLGDSALYLCASSFGGVYEKLFFGSGTQLSVL.

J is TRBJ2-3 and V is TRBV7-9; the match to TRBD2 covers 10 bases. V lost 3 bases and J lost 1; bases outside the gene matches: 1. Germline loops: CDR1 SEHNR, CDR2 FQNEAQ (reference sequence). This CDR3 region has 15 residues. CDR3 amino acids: CASSLGTSGTDTQYF. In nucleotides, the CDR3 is TGTGCCAGCAGCTTGGGGACTAGCGGCACAGATACGCAGTATTTT.

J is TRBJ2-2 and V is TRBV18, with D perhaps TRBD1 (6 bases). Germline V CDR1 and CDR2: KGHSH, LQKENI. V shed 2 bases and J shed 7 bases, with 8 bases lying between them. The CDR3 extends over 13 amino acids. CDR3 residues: CASSPSGDGELFF. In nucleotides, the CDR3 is TGTGCCAGCTCACCATCAGGGGACGGGGAGCTGTTTTTT.

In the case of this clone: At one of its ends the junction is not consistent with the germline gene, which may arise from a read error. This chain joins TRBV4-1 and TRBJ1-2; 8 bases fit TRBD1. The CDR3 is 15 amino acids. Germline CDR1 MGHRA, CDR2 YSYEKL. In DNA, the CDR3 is TGCGCCAGCAGGAAAAGTCCGACAGGGGACTATGGCCACACCTTC. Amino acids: CASRKSPTGDYGHTF.

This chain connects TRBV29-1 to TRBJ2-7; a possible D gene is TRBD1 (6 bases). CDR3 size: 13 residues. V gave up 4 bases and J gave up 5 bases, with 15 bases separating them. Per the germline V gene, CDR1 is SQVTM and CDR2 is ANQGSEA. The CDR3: CSVGRGQADEQYF. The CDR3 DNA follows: TGCAGCGTTGGTAGGGGACAAGCAGACGAGCAGTACTTC.

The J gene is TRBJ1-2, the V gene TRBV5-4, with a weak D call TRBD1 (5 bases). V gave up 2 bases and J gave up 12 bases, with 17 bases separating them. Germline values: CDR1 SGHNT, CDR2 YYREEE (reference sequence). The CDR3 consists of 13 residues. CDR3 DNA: TGTGCCAGCAGCTTAGCAGGGCCAGAAGTTAACACCTTC. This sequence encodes CASSLAGPEVNTF.

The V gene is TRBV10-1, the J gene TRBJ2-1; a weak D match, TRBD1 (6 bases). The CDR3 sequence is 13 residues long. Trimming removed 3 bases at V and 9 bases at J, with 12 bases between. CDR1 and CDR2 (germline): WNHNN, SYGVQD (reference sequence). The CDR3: CASSEIQGSEQFF. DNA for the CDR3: TGCGCCAGCAGTGAAATTCAGGGGAGTGAGCAGTTCTTC.

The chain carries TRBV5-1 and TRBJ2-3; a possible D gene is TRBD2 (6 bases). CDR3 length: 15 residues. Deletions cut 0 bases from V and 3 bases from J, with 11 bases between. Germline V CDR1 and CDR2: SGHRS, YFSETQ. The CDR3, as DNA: TGCGCCAGCAGCTTGGATCCGGGACTGACAGATACGCAGTATTTT. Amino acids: CASSLDPGLTDTQYF.

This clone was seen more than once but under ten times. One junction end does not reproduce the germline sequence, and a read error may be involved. DNA of the CDR3: TGTGCCAGCACCTTGGTATGGAACACTGAAGCTTTCTTT. Its translation is CASTLVWNTEAFF. The chain recombines TRBV5-6 with TRBJ1-1; no reliable D call. CDR3 length: 13 amino acids. Looked up from germline, CDR1 is SGHDT and CDR2 is YYEEEE.

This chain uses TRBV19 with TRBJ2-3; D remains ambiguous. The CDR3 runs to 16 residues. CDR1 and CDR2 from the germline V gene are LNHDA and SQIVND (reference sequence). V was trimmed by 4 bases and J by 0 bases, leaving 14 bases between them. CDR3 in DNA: TGTGCCAGTAGTACCCCCCGAGGTGCTAGCACAGATACGCAGTATTTT. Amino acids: CASSTPRGASTDTQYF.

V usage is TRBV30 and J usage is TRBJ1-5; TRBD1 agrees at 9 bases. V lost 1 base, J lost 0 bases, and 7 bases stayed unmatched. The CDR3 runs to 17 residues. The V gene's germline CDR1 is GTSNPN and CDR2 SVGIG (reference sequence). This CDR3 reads CAWSGPGTGNSNQPQHF. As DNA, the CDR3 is TGTGCCTGGAGTGGACCCGGGACAGGGAATAGCAATCAGCCCCAGCATTTT. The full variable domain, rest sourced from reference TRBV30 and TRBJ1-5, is SQTIHQWPATLVQPVGSPLSLECTVEGTSNPNLYWYRQAAGRGLQLLFYSVGIGQISSEVPQNLSASRPQDRQFILSSKKLLLSDSGFYLCAWSGPGTGNSNQPQHFGDGTRLSIL.

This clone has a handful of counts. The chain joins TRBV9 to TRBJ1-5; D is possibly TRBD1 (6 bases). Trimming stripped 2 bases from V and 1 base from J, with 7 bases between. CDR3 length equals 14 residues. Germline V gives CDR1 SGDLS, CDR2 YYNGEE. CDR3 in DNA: TGTGCCAGCAGCGTCACAGGGAGCAATCAGCCCCAGCATTTT. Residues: CASSVTGSNQPQHF.

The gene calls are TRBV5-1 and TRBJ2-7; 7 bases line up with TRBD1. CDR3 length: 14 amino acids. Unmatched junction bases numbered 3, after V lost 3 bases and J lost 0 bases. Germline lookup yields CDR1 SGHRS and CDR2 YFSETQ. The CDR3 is CASSWGTASYEQYF. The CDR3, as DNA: TGCGCCAGCAGCTGGGGGACAGCCTCCTACGAGCAGTACTTC.